Listed here are 20 T cell receptor beta chains from one sample, sequenced in a study of T cell responses to AZD1222 COVID-19 vaccine. Profiled with immunoSEQ multiplex PCR; TCRdb holds only in-frame clones, not every one. Of approximately 150,000 clones listed, roughly 90% were seen once; the top ten hold about 1.6%. The input for sequencing was peripheral blood, taken on day 0 of AZD1222 vaccination. The receptors stem from an adult in good health.

The chain links TRBV18 to TRBJ1-6, with D unresolved. V was trimmed by 1 base and J by 7 bases, leaving 11 bases between them. CDR3 size: 15 residues. Germline assignment: CDR1 KGHSH and CDR2 LQKENI. CDR3 nucleotide sequence: TGTGCCAGCTCACCACATGGGGTCGCGAATTCACCCCTCCACTTT. Translating gives CASSPHGVANSPLHF.

J is TRBJ2-2 and V is TRBV20-1; 7 bases fit TRBD2. With V trimmed by 3 bases and J by 4 bases, 8 bases remained unmatched. CDR1 DFQATT and CDR2 SNEGSKA come from the germline V gene (reference sequence). This CDR3 has 15 residues. In DNA form, the CDR3 reads TGCAGTGCTAGTTTGCGGTCTAGCGGCACCGGGGAGCTGTTTTTT. This sequence encodes CSASLRSSGTGELFF.

This chain connects TRBV7-3 to TRBJ1-1; no clear D gene. The ends were cut back, 5 bases at V and 1 base at J, with 17 bases in the middle. From germline, CDR1 is SGHTA and CDR2 FQGTGA. CDR3 length: 16 residues. CDR3 nucleotide sequence: TGTGCCAGCAGCCCGACGAGTAGTCCAGAGAACACTGAAGCTTTCTTT. This codes for CASSPTSSPENTEAFF.

This chain joins TRBV6-6 and TRBJ2-7; maybe TRBD1 (6 bases). CDR3 length equals 16 residues. With 7 bases removed from V and 4 bases from J, the gap between germline ends came to 23 bases. Germline V CDR1 and CDR2: MNHNY, SVGAGI (reference sequence). CDR3 DNA: TGTGCCAGCATTCCCGGACCCTCTGAAGGGGGTTACGAGCAGTACTTC. The encoded protein is CASIPGPSEGGYEQYF.

The gene calls are TRBV30 and TRBJ2-7, with D tentatively TRBD1 or TRBD2 (5 bases each). The germline CDR1 and CDR2 sequences are GTSNPN and SVGIG (reference sequence). Trimming took off 2 bases at V and 3 bases at J, with 11 bases between the two ends. The CDR3 extends over 13 amino acids. CDR3 sequence reads: CAWSTGTDYEQYF. CDR3 nucleotides: TGTGCCTGGAGTACCGGGACCGACTACGAGCAGTACTTC.

This chain joins TRBV27 and TRBJ2-7; D is uncertain. This CDR3 region has 13 residues. V lost 3 bases to trimming and J lost 5 bases, with 11 bases between them. Germline V gene data show CDR1 as MNHEY and CDR2 as SMNVEV (reference sequence). This CDR3 reads CASSFAGPNEQYF. CDR3 sequence (DNA): TGTGCCAGCAGTTTCGCAGGCCCTAACGAGCAGTACTTC.

The V gene is TRBV5-4, the J gene TRBJ1-2; D is ambiguous. Germline V gene sequence: CDR1 SGHNT, CDR2 YYREEE (reference sequence). Trimming removed 4 bases at V and 6 bases at J, with 4 bases between. CDR3 size: 10 residues. Written as DNA, the CDR3 is TGTGCCAGCAGCCTGGATGGCTACACCTTC. It specifies CASSLDGYTF.

The chain links TRBV6-2 or TRBV6-3 to TRBJ2-3, with D unresolved. Germline V CDR1 and CDR2: MNHEY, SVGEGT. V shed 1 base and J shed 4 bases, with 18 bases lying between them. The length of the CDR3 is 17 residues. As DNA, the CDR3 is TGTGCCAGCAGTTACTGGGCACAACAGAGACGGGCAGATACGCAGTATTTT. Translated, it gives CASSYWAQQRRADTQYF.

The rearrangement uses TRBV27 and TRBJ1-5, with unresolved D. The CDR3 sequence is 15 residues long. CDR1 is MNHEY and CDR2 is SMNVEV in the germline V gene (reference sequence). V lost 7 bases and J lost 2, with 15 bases in between. Here the CDR3 reads CASTRTGSGNQPQHF. CDR3 in DNA: TGTGCCAGCACCCGGACGGGTTCAGGCAATCAGCCCCAGCATTTT.

The chain joins TRBV30 to TRBJ1-5; D is unresolved. CDR1 is GTSNPN and CDR2 is SVGIG in the germline V gene (reference sequence). Deletions cut 0 bases from V and 6 bases from J, with 15 bases between. The CDR3 is made up of 15 amino acids. CDR3 region: CAWSVLQEGSQPQHF. CDR3 sequence (DNA): TGTGCCTGGAGTGTACTTCAGGAGGGAAGTCAGCCCCAGCATTTT.

V and J are TRBV9 and TRBJ1-3, with D possibly being TRBD1 (6 bases). The germline V gene encodes CDR1 SGDLS and CDR2 YYNGEE. The V gene lost 6 bases and the J gene lost 4 bases, with 11 bases spanning the gap. This CDR3 comprises 13 residues. The CDR3 coding sequence is TGTGCCAGCACGGGGGGCGCCGGAAACACCATATATTTT. Translated: CASTGGAGNTIYF. The full variable domain, completed using reference TRBV9 and TRBJ1-3, is DSGVTQTPKHLITATGQRVTLRCSPRSGDLSVYWYQQSLDQGLQFLIQYYNGEERAKGNILERFSAQQFPDLHSELNLSSLELGDSALYFCASTGGAGNTIYFGEGSWLTVV.

The chain couples TRBV3-1 (or the pseudogene TRBV3-2) to TRBJ1-2; no firm D call. The CDR3 has 13 residues. Germline V lookup: CDR1 LGHDT, CDR2 YNNKEL (reference sequence). Trimming removed 1 base at V and 8 bases at J, with 11 bases between. The CDR3 DNA sequence: TGTGCCAGCAGCCAAGTAGTATACGGGGGCTACACCTTC. Encoded protein: CASSQVVYGGYTF.

The chain uses TRBV19 and TRBJ1-2; TRBD1 agrees at 8 bases. The CDR3 is 17 residues long. After removal of 5 bases from V and 3 bases from J, the junction contained 14 bases not matched to a gene. Germline CDR1 LNHDA, CDR2 SQIVND (reference sequence). CDR3: CASSSTGRGLSDYGYTF. CDR3 sequence (DNA): TGTGCCAGTAGTTCCACGGGCAGGGGGCTTTCCGACTATGGCTACACCTTC.

This chain joins TRBV14 and TRBJ2-7, with D tentatively TRBD1 or TRBD2 (5 bases each). Germline V gives CDR1 SGHDN, CDR2 FVKESK. The CDR3 loop spans 15 amino acids. The V end was cut by 0 bases, the J end by 3 bases, with 12 bases between. The CDR3 sequence: CASSQEGTLFYEQYF. The DNA of the CDR3 is TGTGCCAGCAGCCAAGAAGGGACCCTCTTCTACGAGCAGTACTTC.

The table lists this clone with a few counts. The rearrangement joins TRBV29-1 to TRBJ1-2, with D tentatively TRBD1 (5 bases). This CDR3 region has 13 residues. Trimming pared 4 bases from V and 0 bases from J, leaving 9 bases between. Germline V gene lookup returns CDR1 SQVTM and CDR2 ANQGSEA. CDR3 amino acids: CSVVGGSNYGYTF. Here the CDR3 DNA reads TGCAGCGTTGTGGGGGGTTCTAACTATGGCTACACCTTC.

This sequence joins TRBV18 and TRBJ1-1; 7 nucleotides match TRBD1. Unmatched junction bases numbered 4, after V lost 3 bases and J lost 6 bases. Germline CDR1 reads KGHSH; CDR2 reads LQKENI. CDR3 length: 13 residues. CDR3 in amino acids: CASSPTGTAEAFF. As DNA, the CDR3 is TGTGCCAGCTCACCTACCGGGACAGCTGAAGCTTTCTTT.

V is TRBV9 and J is TRBJ1-2; D not resolved. The germline V gene has CDR1 SGDLS and CDR2 YYNGEE. Trimming took 0 bases from V and 4 from J, leaving 13 bases between them. The CDR3 consists of 15 residues. In DNA form, the CDR3 reads TGTGCCAGCAGCGTAGGGGCAGGCCCGGTCTATGGCTACACCTTC. As protein: CASSVGAGPVYGYTF. Full variable domain (outside the CDR3, taken from reference TRBV9 and TRBJ1-2): DSGVTQTPKHLITATGQRVTLRCSPRSGDLSVYWYQQSLDQGLQFLIQYYNGEERAKGNILERFSAQQFPDLHSELNLSSLELGDSALYFCASSVGAGPVYGYTFGSGTRLTVV.

The rearrangement uses TRBV12-3 or TRBV12-4 and TRBJ2-7; perhaps D is TRBD1 or TRBD2 (5 bases each). Trimming removed 5 bases at V and 4 bases at J, with 9 bases between. This CDR3 region has 12 residues. As DNA, the CDR3 is TGTGCCAGCAGTGGGACGGTATACGAGCAGTACTTC. As protein: CASSGTVYEQYF.

The chain has TRBV27 and TRBJ2-2; D may be TRBD2 (6 bases). There are 15 residues in the CDR3. Germline V gene sequence: CDR1 MNHEY, CDR2 SMNVEV (reference sequence). Trimming shortened V by 6 bases and J by 1 base, and 12 bases separated the two germline ends. As DNA, the CDR3 is TGTGCCAGCAGGGATAGCGGAGGGAACACCGGGGAGCTGTTTTTT. It yields the protein CASRDSGGNTGELFF.

V and J are TRBV29-1 and TRBJ1-3; no reliable D call. Germline CDR1 SQVTM, CDR2 ANQGSEA. This CDR3 comprises 13 residues. V lost 4 bases to trimming and J lost 0 bases, with 7 bases between them. DNA for the CDR3: TGCAGCGTTGGACTTAGCTCTGGAAACACCATATATTTT. The encoded protein is CSVGLSSGNTIYF.